The 26 T cell receptor beta chains presented below share a single source sample, sequenced in a study of control samples from healthy donors and cancer patients. Profiled with immunoSEQ multiplex PCR; TCRdb holds only in-frame clones, not every one. The sample carries some 250,000 clones, around 79% recorded once. The sequenced material came from PBMCs. The receptor source for this set is a woman aged 55-69 years with lung cancer.

The CDR3 sequence is CASSLGTSGRQETQYF. The CDR3 nucleotides read TGCGCCAGCAGCTTAGGGACTAGCGGGAGGCAGGAGACCCAGTACTTC. The chain combines TRBV5-1 with TRBJ2-5; the match to TRBD2 covers 15 bases. Unmatched junction bases numbered 4, after V lost 2 bases and J lost 5 bases. This CDR3 has 16 amino acids. The germline V gene encodes CDR1 SGHRS and CDR2 YFSETQ.

This chain connects TRBV5-1 to TRBJ2-2, with 8 bases aligning to TRBD2. The CDR3 is made up of 15 amino acids. V dropped 4 bases and J dropped 0; count of bases not matched to a gene: 2. CDR1 is SGHRS and CDR2 is YFSETQ in the germline V gene. The CDR3 loop reads CASSVGGANTGELFF. The CDR3 DNA reads as TGCGCCAGCAGCGTCGGGGGGGCGAACACCGGGGAGCTGTTTTTT. Supplemented by reference TRBV5-1 and TRBJ2-2, the full variable domain reads KAGVTQTPRYLIKTRGQQVTLSCSPISGHRSVSWYQQTPGQGLQFLFEYFSETQRNKGNFPGRFSGRQFSNSRSEMNVSTLELGDSALYLCASSVGGANTGELFFGEGSRLTVL.

CDR3 sequence: CASSGGLDEEQYF. In DNA, the CDR3 is TGCGCCAGCAGCGGGGGACTAGACGAAGAGCAGTACTTC. The V and J genes are TRBV5-1 and TRBJ2-7; 8 nucleotides align to TRBD2. The germline CDR1 and CDR2 sequences are SGHRS and YFSETQ. V dropped 4 bases and J dropped 7; count of bases not matched to a gene: 7. The CDR3 has 13 amino acids. The whole variable domain, filled in from reference TRBV5-1 and TRBJ2-7, reads KAGVTQTPRYLIKTRGQQVTLSCSPISGHRSVSWYQQTPGQGLQFLFEYFSETQRNKGNFPGRFSGRQFSNSRSEMNVSTLELGDSALYLCASSGGLDEEQYFGPGTRLTVT.

The genes are TRBV19 and TRBJ2-1; D is undetermined. Per the germline V gene, CDR1 is LNHDA and CDR2 is SQIVND (reference sequence). The V end lost 5 bases, the J end lost 7 bases, and 12 bases lay between the germline ends. The CDR3 totals 13 residues. Written as DNA, the CDR3 is TGTGCCAGTAGTTGGCCAGGTGGGAATGAGCAGTTCTTC. Encoded protein: CASSWPGGNEQFF.

The V gene is TRBV4-1, the J gene TRBJ1-5; D perhaps matches TRBD1 (5 bases). Germline V gene lookup returns CDR1 MGHRA and CDR2 YSYEKL. The V and J ends lost 0 bases and 7 bases respectively, with 10 bases between them. The CDR3 contains 14 residues. This CDR3 reads CASSQDGRGQPQHF. The CDR3 DNA sequence: TGCGCCAGCAGCCAAGATGGGAGGGGACAGCCCCAGCATTTT.

The gene calls are TRBV5-1 and TRBJ1-2; D is perhaps TRBD1 (5 bases). CDR3 length: 14 amino acids. The germline CDR1 and CDR2 sequences are SGHRS and YFSETQ. Trimming removed 0 bases at V and 8 bases at J, with 14 bases between. CDR3 in amino acids: CASSLAGGSEGYTF. The CDR3 nucleotides read TGCGCCAGCAGCTTGGCCGGGGGATCGGAGGGCTACACCTTC. Full variable domain (missing parts from reference TRBV5-1 and TRBJ1-2): KAGVTQTPRYLIKTRGQQVTLSCSPISGHRSVSWYQQTPGQGLQFLFEYFSETQRNKGNFPGRFSGRQFSNSRSEMNVSTLELGDSALYLCASSLAGGSEGYTFGSGTRLTVV.

This rearrangement joins TRBV29-1 to TRBJ1-2; D possibly corresponds to TRBD1 (6 bases). CDR1 SQVTM and CDR2 ANQGSEA come from the germline V gene. The CDR3 length is 12 residues. The germline V and J ends were trimmed by 4 bases and 6 bases, with 12 bases remaining between them. CDR3 bases: TGCAGCGTTGGGCAACAGGGTGATGGCTACACCTTC. It translates to CSVGQQGDGYTF.

V gene TRBV9 combines with J gene TRBJ2-7; D ambiguous. Germline lookup yields CDR1 SGDLS and CDR2 YYNGEE. This CDR3 has 15 amino acids. V dropped 4 bases and J dropped 4 bases, with 18 bases sitting between them. Here the CDR3 reads CASSPQEGRPYEQYF. CDR3 nucleotide sequence: TGTGCCAGCAGCCCCCAGGAAGGACGGCCATACGAGCAGTACTTC.

The chain is built from TRBV6-5 and TRBJ1-5, with TRBD1 identical over 9 bases. V trimming: 6 bases; J trimming: 9 bases; junction bases outside the gene matches: 6. The germline V gene has CDR1 MNHEY and CDR2 SVGAGI. The CDR3 runs 13 residues. Written as DNA, the CDR3 is TGTGCCAGCAGGACGGACAGGGGTGCGCCCCAGCATTTT. Translated: CASRTDRGAPQHF.

The chain has TRBV9 and TRBJ1-6; no clear D. The CDR3 totals 15 residues. Germline-derived CDR1 and CDR2 are SGDLS and YYNGEE. Trimming took 1 base from V and 8 from J, leaving 13 bases between them. CDR3 amino acids: CASSVQDRPYSPLHF. CDR3 sequence (DNA): TGTGCCAGCAGCGTACAAGACCGACCATATTCACCCCTCCACTTT. Drawing the rest from reference TRBV9 and TRBJ1-6, the complete variable domain is DSGVTQTPKHLITATGQRVTLRCSPRSGDLSVYWYQQSLDQGLQFLIQYYNGEERAKGNILERFSAQQFPDLHSELNLSSLELGDSALYFCASSVQDRPYSPLHFGNGTRLTVT.

The genes are TRBV20-1 and TRBJ2-7; D not resolved. V was clipped by 6 bases and J by 2 bases, with 8 bases between them. CDR1 and CDR2 from the germline V gene are DFQATT and SNEGSKA (reference sequence). CDR3 length: 11 residues. In DNA form, the CDR3 reads TGCAGTGCATTGGCCGCCTACGAGCAGTACTTC. It codes for CSALAAYEQYF.

V and J are TRBV28 and TRBJ2-7, with D tentatively TRBD2 (5 bases). The CDR3 sequence is 13 residues long. CDR1 and CDR2 from the germline V gene are MDHEN and SYDVKM. Trimming stripped 6 bases from V and 2 bases from J, with 11 bases between. The CDR3 protein is CASRMGSPYEQYF. The CDR3 DNA is TGTGCCAGCAGGATGGGGAGCCCCTACGAGCAGTACTTC.

The V call is TRBV27, the J call TRBJ2-1; D perhaps matches TRBD2 (6 bases). The CDR3 is 15 amino acids. Trimming pared 3 bases from V and 0 bases from J, leaving 9 bases between. Germline CDR1 is MNHEY and CDR2 is SMNVEV (reference sequence). CDR3 region: CASSLAGSSYNEQFF. The CDR3 region has the DNA TGTGCCAGCAGTTTGGCGGGGAGCTCCTACAATGAGCAGTTCTTC.

Note on this clone: The same CDR3 is also encoded by other DNA sequences in this sample. The chain recombines TRBV12-3 or TRBV12-4 with TRBJ2-1; 8 nucleotides line up with TRBD2. This CDR3 comprises 13 residues. J lost 6 bases, V lost 5 bases, and 3 bases had no gene match. The CDR3 nucleotides read TGTGCCAGCAGTCCGGGGGGGGGCAATGAGCAGTTCTTC. Its protein product is CASSPGGGNEQFF.

The chain links TRBV5-1 to TRBJ1-6, with 7 bases lining up with TRBD1. Trimming removed 1 base from V and 8 bases from J; junction bases left unmatched: 6. This CDR3 spans 15 amino acids. Per germline, CDR1 SGHRS and CDR2 YFSETQ. DNA for the CDR3: TGCGCCAGCAGCTTGTCTCCCAGGGGGTATTCACCCCTCCACTTT. It specifies CASSLSPRGYSPLHF.

The gene calls are TRBV7-3 and TRBJ2-2, with D perhaps matching TRBD1 (7 bases). Germline CDR1 SGHTA, CDR2 FQGTGA. V was shortened by 1 base and J by 5 bases, with 14 bases between the two germline ends. The CDR3 sequence is 16 residues long. The CDR3 nucleotides are TGTGCCAGCAGCTTAATTGGCGGGACAGATACCGGGGAGCTGTTTTTT. Translating gives CASSLIGGTDTGELFF.

The chain uses TRBV5-1 and TRBJ1-4, with D possibly TRBD1 on 5 matching bases. The germline V gene encodes CDR1 SGHRS and CDR2 YFSETQ. Trimming cost V 4 bases and J 4 bases, with 11 bases left between them. The CDR3 has 14 amino acids. The CDR3 DNA reads TGCGCCAGCAGCCATGCTGGGGGTAATGAAAAACTGTTTTTT. It encodes CASSHAGGNEKLFF. The entire variable domain, with the rest obtained from reference TRBV5-1 and TRBJ1-4, is as follows: KAGVTQTPRYLIKTRGQQVTLSCSPISGHRSVSWYQQTPGQGLQFLFEYFSETQRNKGNFPGRFSGRQFSNSRSEMNVSTLELGDSALYLCASSHAGGNEKLFFGSGTQLSVL.

The J gene is TRBJ1-1, the V gene TRBV2; perhaps TRBD1 as D (6 bases). The V gene lost 7 bases and the J gene lost 5 bases, with 17 bases spanning the gap. The CDR3 is 14 amino acids. The V gene's germline CDR1 is SNHLY and CDR2 FYNNEI. The CDR3 bases are TGTGCCAGCAACCTAGGGGGGGAAGGGACTGAAGCTTTCTTT. It codes for CASNLGGEGTEAFF.

This chain joins TRBV9 and TRBJ2-1; TRBD1 is a possible D gene (7 bases). The CDR3 loop spans 14 amino acids. V lost 4 bases to trimming and J lost 10 bases, with 18 bases between them. The germline CDR1 and CDR2 sequences are SGDLS and YYNGEE. The CDR3 sequence: CASSKGQLEGEQFF. The CDR3 DNA sequence: TGTGCCAGCAGCAAGGGACAGCTGGAGGGAGAGCAGTTCTTC.

The chain joins TRBV7-3 to TRBJ2-7; D gene uncertain. This CDR3 contains 12 residues. CDR1 is SGHTA and CDR2 is FQGTGA in the germline V gene. The ends were cut back, 4 bases at V and 6 bases at J, with 10 bases in the middle. In nucleotides, the CDR3 is TGTGCCAGCAGCTCAGAGGTAGGCGAGCAGTACTTC. Amino acid sequence: CASSSEVGEQYF. Looking up the rest from reference TRBV7-3 and TRBJ2-7 gives the full variable domain: GAGVSQTPSNKVTEKGKYVELRCDPISGHTALYWYRQSLGQGPEFLIYFQGTGAADDSGLPNDRFFAVRPEGSVSTLKIQRTERGDSAVYLCASSSEVGEQYFGPGTRLTVT.

Only a few counts were recorded for this clone. The rearrangement links TRBV12-3 or TRBV12-4 to TRBJ1-1, with D perhaps matching TRBD1 (5 bases). V was clipped by 3 bases and J by 6 bases, with 11 bases between them. CDR3 length: 13 residues. The DNA for the CDR3 is TGTGCCAGCAGTTTCGGGCAGGGTGCTGAAGCTTTCTTT. Protein sequence: CASSFGQGAEAFF.

This sequence joins TRBV21-1 and TRBJ1-6. TRBV21-1 is a listed pseudogene. This CDR3 has 17 amino acids. Here the CDR3 DNA reads TGTGCCAGCAGCAAAGAAGGGAGCAGCTTCTATAATTCACCCCTCCACTTT. Translating it yields CASSKEGSSFYNSPLHF.

The V call is TRBV2, the J call TRBJ1-2; tentative D call: TRBD1 (5 bases). V dropped 6 bases and J dropped 7 bases, with 15 bases sitting between them. Germline CDR1 SNHLY, CDR2 FYNNEI. The CDR3 loop spans 13 amino acids. Written as DNA, the CDR3 is TGTGCCAGCAGCCCGGGACCCCAGGCTGGCTACACCTTC. It yields the protein CASSPGPQAGYTF. Full variable domain (rest looked up from reference TRBV2 and TRBJ1-2): EPEVTQTPSHQVTQMGQEVILRCVPISNHLYFYWYRQILGQKVEFLVSFYNNEISEKSEIFDDQFSVERPDGSNFTLKIRSTKLEDSAMYFCASSPGPQAGYTFGSGTRLTVV.

On this clone itself: Sequence at one end of the junction differs from germline and may be a read error. The gene calls are TRBV7-7 and TRBJ2-7; 7 positions match TRBD2. The CDR3 consists of 13 residues. Germline V gives CDR1 SSHAT, CDR2 FNYEAQ (reference sequence). The DNA for the CDR3 is TGTGCTAGCAGCTTAGGGGAGGGCTACGAGCAGTACTTC. This gives the protein CASSLGEGYEQYF.

CDR3: CASSRTQNTEAFF. CDR3 DNA sequence: TGCGCCAGCAGCAGAACACAGAACACTGAAGCTTTCTTT. The rearrangement links TRBV5-1 to TRBJ1-1; D is unclear. CDR1 and CDR2 (germline): SGHRS, YFSETQ. The CDR3 contains 13 residues. With 4 bases removed from V and 1 base from J, the gap between germline ends came to 8 bases.

The rearrangement links TRBV5-4 to TRBJ1-3; D perhaps matches TRBD1 (5 bases). This CDR3 comprises 16 residues. V was pared by 4 bases and J by 1 base, with 15 bases between. Looked up from germline, CDR1 is SGHNT and CDR2 is YYREEE (reference sequence). The CDR3 here is CASSAFRDGSGNTIYF. The CDR3 DNA reads as TGTGCCAGCAGCGCTTTCCGGGACGGATCTGGAAACACCATATATTTT.